These T cell receptor beta chains were read from a single sample in a study of blood T cell repertoires in COVID-19. The method was immunoSEQ multiplex PCR; TCRdb's version includes in-frame clones alone and lacks a portion of them. Among around 30,000 clones listed, around 93% were seen once. Material for sequencing was peripheral blood. The source of these receptors is a human donor in a cohort sampled during active COVID-19. Each CDR3 is given with its conserved first and last residue. Each record gives: V gene, clone size, J gene, D gene, CDR3 protein, CDR3 DNA. A D gene is named only where the DNA matches it firmly. A clone size is listed for some rows: how often the clone was seen (once, few, many), or a class if it is expanded.

v_gene: TRBV7-9; abundance: NA; j_gene: TRBJ2-1; d_gene: TRBD1; CDR3aa: CASPLGTGTYNEQFF; CDR3nt: TGTGCCAGCCCGCTTGGGACAGGGACCTACAATGAGCAGTTCTTC
v_gene: TRBV27; abundance: NA; j_gene: TRBJ2-5; d_gene: TRBD2; CDR3aa: CASSLLRLGGLETQYF; CDR3nt: TGTGCCAGCAGTTTATTGCGGCTGGGAGGGTTGGAGACCCAGTACTTC
v_gene: TRBV4-2; abundance: NA; j_gene: TRBJ1-2; d_gene: TRBD1; CDR3aa: CASQGQGARGYTF; CDR3nt: TGTGCCAGCCAGGGACAGGGGGCGCGGGGCTACACCTTC
v_gene: TRBV4-3; abundance: once; j_gene: TRBJ1-2; d_gene: NA; CDR3aa: CASSQDYIVANYGYTF; CDR3nt: TGCGCCAGCAGCCAAGATTATATTGTAGCTAACTATGGCTACACCTTC
v_gene: TRBV3-1/TRBV3-2; abundance: NA; j_gene: TRBJ1-1; d_gene: TRBD1; CDR3aa: CASSPTGGNTEAFF; CDR3nt: TGTGCCAGCAGCCCTACAGGGGGGAACACTGAAGCTTTCTTT
v_gene: TRBV4-1; abundance: NA; j_gene: TRBJ2-1; d_gene: TRBD2; CDR3aa: CASSVEGAGGNEQFF; CDR3nt: TGCGCCAGCAGCGTGGAGGGAGCGGGGGGCAATGAGCAGTTCTTC
v_gene: TRBV6-2/TRBV6-3; abundance: NA; j_gene: TRBJ1-1; d_gene: NA; CDR3aa: CASSYGTTNTEAFF; CDR3nt: TGTGCCAGCAGTTACGGGACAACTAACACTGAAGCTTTCTTT
v_gene: TRBV6-6; abundance: NA; j_gene: TRBJ2-5; d_gene: NA; CDR3aa: CASSYPGKETQYF; CDR3nt: TGTGCCAGCAGTTACCCCGGGAAAGAGACCCAGTACTTC
v_gene: TRBV19; abundance: NA; j_gene: TRBJ1-3; d_gene: NA; CDR3aa: CASSTIGNTIYF; CDR3nt: TGTGCCAGTAGTACCATTGGAAACACCATATATTTT
v_gene: TRBV6-1; abundance: NA; j_gene: TRBJ2-6; d_gene: NA; CDR3aa: CASSEAFGGTGANVLTF; CDR3nt: TGTGCCAGCAGTGAAGCTTTCGGAGGTACTGGGGCCAACGTCCTGACTTTC
v_gene: TRBV28; abundance: NA; j_gene: TRBJ1-3; d_gene: TRBD1; CDR3aa: CASSLPLQGQGNTIYF; CDR3nt: TGTGCCAGCAGTTTACCACTACAGGGGCAAGGAAACACCATATATTTT
v_gene: TRBV5-1; abundance: NA; j_gene: TRBJ1-2; d_gene: NA; CDR3aa: CASSLDGGVYGYTF; CDR3nt: TGCGCCAGCAGCTTGGATGGGGGGGTCTATGGCTACACCTTC
v_gene: TRBV12-5; abundance: NA; j_gene: TRBJ1-1; d_gene: NA; CDR3aa: CASGGERGAFLNTEAFF; CDR3nt: TGTGCTAGTGGGGGCGAGCGGGGCGCGTTCCTGAACACTGAAGCTTTCTTT
v_gene: TRBV5-1; abundance: NA; j_gene: TRBJ2-3; d_gene: TRBD2; CDR3aa: CASSLRFSGGATDTQYF; CDR3nt: TGCGCCAGCAGCTTAAGGTTTAGCGGGGGGGCGACAGATACGCAGTATTTT
v_gene: TRBV11-3; abundance: NA; j_gene: TRBJ1-2; d_gene: TRBD1; CDR3aa: CASSFGQVYGYTF; CDR3nt: TGTGCCAGCAGCTTTGGACAGGTCTATGGCTACACCTTC
v_gene: TRBV19; abundance: NA; j_gene: TRBJ1-1; d_gene: NA; CDR3aa: CASSIDRVEAFF; CDR3nt: TGTGCCAGTAGTATAGATCGAGTTGAAGCTTTCTTT
v_gene: TRBV7-9; abundance: NA; j_gene: TRBJ1-6; d_gene: NA; CDR3aa: CASSLDRTDRLNSPLHF; CDR3nt: TGTGCCAGCAGCTTAGACCGGACAGATCGGCTTAATTCACCCCTCCACTTT
v_gene: TRBV18; abundance: NA; j_gene: TRBJ2-3; d_gene: NA; CDR3aa: CASARASTDTQYF; CDR3nt: TGTGCCAGCGCCAGGGCTAGCACAGATACGCAGTATTTT
v_gene: TRBV27; abundance: once; j_gene: TRBJ1-2; d_gene: NA; CDR3aa: CASRTLVGANYGYTF; CDR3nt: TGTGCCAGCAGGACTTTGGTCGGGGCTAACTATGGCTACACCTTC
v_gene: TRBV9; abundance: few; j_gene: TRBJ1-2; d_gene: TRBD1; CDR3aa: CASSVSSGGTSNYGYTF; CDR3nt: TGTGCCAGCAGCGTTTCTTCAGGGGGCACGTCTAACTATGGCTACACCTTC
v_gene: TRBV15; abundance: NA; j_gene: TRBJ2-1; d_gene: NA; CDR3aa: CATSSLDGGHVEQFF; CDR3nt: TGTGCCACCAGCAGCCTCGACGGGGGGCATGTTGAGCAGTTCTTC
v_gene: TRBV7-9; abundance: NA; j_gene: TRBJ1-1; d_gene: TRBD1; CDR3aa: CASSLGQGQNTEAFF; CDR3nt: TGTGCCAGCAGCTTAGGACAGGGACAGAACACTGAAGCTTTCTTT
v_gene: TRBV9; abundance: NA; j_gene: TRBJ1-5; d_gene: NA; CDR3aa: CASSEGVTNQPQHF; CDR3nt: TGTGCCAGCAGTGAAGGAGTGACCAATCAGCCCCAGCATTTT
v_gene: TRBV12-3/TRBV12-4; abundance: once; j_gene: TRBJ1-5; d_gene: NA; CDR3aa: CASNRFSNQPQHF; CDR3nt: TGTGCCAGCAACAGGTTTAGCAATCAGCCCCAGCATTTT
v_gene: TRBV4-3; abundance: NA; j_gene: TRBJ1-2; d_gene: NA; CDR3aa: CASSLRPRENGYTF; CDR3nt: TGCGCCAGCAGCCTCCGACCCCGGGAAAATGGCTACACCTTC
v_gene: TRBV29-1; abundance: NA; j_gene: TRBJ2-2; d_gene: NA; CDR3aa: CSVTAGTGELFF; CDR3nt: TGCAGCGTCACCGCAGGGACCGGGGAGCTGTTTTTT
v_gene: TRBV15; abundance: NA; j_gene: TRBJ2-3; d_gene: TRBD1; CDR3aa: CATSRDSAGGIDTQYF; CDR3nt: TGTGCCACCAGCAGAGATTCGGCAGGGGGCATCGATACGCAGTATTTT
v_gene: TRBV6-4; abundance: NA; j_gene: TRBJ2-2; d_gene: TRBD2; CDR3aa: CASSDGLAGSGELFF; CDR3nt: TGTGCCAGCAGTGACGGACTAGCGGGATCCGGGGAGCTGTTTTTT
v_gene: TRBV5-6; abundance: NA; j_gene: TRBJ2-3; d_gene: NA; CDR3aa: CASSLAVLGFFDTQYF; CDR3nt: TGTGCCAGCAGCTTGGCGGTCCTGGGCTTTTTTGATACGCAGTATTTT
v_gene: TRBV27; abundance: NA; j_gene: TRBJ1-2; d_gene: NA; CDR3aa: CASSFSGNDGYTF; CDR3nt: TGTGCCAGCAGTTTCTCGGGGAATGATGGCTACACCTTC
v_gene: TRBV4-2; abundance: NA; j_gene: TRBJ2-5; d_gene: NA; CDR3aa: CASSQETGRETQYF; CDR3nt: TGTGCCAGCAGCCAAGAGACAGGGAGGGAGACCCAGTACTTC
v_gene: TRBV12-3/TRBV12-4; abundance: few; j_gene: TRBJ1-5; d_gene: NA; CDR3aa: CASRQTGKAQHF; CDR3nt: TGTGCCAGCAGACAAACAGGGAAGGCCCAGCATTTT
v_gene: TRBV5-4; abundance: NA; j_gene: TRBJ2-1; d_gene: NA; CDR3aa: CASSLDLNEQFF; CDR3nt: TGTGCCAGCAGCTTGGATCTCAATGAGCAGTTCTTC
v_gene: TRBV6-5; abundance: NA; j_gene: TRBJ1-1; d_gene: NA; CDR3aa: CAAGRRNTEAFF; CDR3nt: TGTGCCGCGGGGAGGAGGAACACTGAAGCTTTCTTT
v_gene: TRBV7-2; abundance: NA; j_gene: TRBJ2-1; d_gene: NA; CDR3aa: CASSSWGGGSYNEQFF; CDR3nt: TGTGCCAGCAGCTCCTGGGGCGGGGGCAGCTACAATGAGCAGTTCTTC
v_gene: TRBV30; abundance: once; j_gene: TRBJ1-2; d_gene: NA; CDR3aa: CAWSVKANYGYTF; CDR3nt: TGTGCCTGGAGTGTAAAAGCGAACTATGGCTACACCTTC
v_gene: TRBV11-3; abundance: NA; j_gene: TRBJ2-2; d_gene: TRBD2; CDR3aa: CASSLYPGLVSGELFF; CDR3nt: TGTGCCAGCAGCTTGTATCCGGGACTAGTCTCCGGGGAGCTGTTTTTT
v_gene: TRBV27; abundance: NA; j_gene: TRBJ1-2; d_gene: TRBD1; CDR3aa: CASSLSGGQGHGYTF; CDR3nt: TGTGCCAGCAGTTTATCGGGGGGACAGGGGCATGGCTACACCTTC
v_gene: TRBV12-3/TRBV12-4; abundance: NA; j_gene: TRBJ2-3; d_gene: NA; CDR3aa: CASSRPGTDTQYF; CDR3nt: TGTGCCAGCAGCCGCCCAGGCACAGATACGCAGTATTTT